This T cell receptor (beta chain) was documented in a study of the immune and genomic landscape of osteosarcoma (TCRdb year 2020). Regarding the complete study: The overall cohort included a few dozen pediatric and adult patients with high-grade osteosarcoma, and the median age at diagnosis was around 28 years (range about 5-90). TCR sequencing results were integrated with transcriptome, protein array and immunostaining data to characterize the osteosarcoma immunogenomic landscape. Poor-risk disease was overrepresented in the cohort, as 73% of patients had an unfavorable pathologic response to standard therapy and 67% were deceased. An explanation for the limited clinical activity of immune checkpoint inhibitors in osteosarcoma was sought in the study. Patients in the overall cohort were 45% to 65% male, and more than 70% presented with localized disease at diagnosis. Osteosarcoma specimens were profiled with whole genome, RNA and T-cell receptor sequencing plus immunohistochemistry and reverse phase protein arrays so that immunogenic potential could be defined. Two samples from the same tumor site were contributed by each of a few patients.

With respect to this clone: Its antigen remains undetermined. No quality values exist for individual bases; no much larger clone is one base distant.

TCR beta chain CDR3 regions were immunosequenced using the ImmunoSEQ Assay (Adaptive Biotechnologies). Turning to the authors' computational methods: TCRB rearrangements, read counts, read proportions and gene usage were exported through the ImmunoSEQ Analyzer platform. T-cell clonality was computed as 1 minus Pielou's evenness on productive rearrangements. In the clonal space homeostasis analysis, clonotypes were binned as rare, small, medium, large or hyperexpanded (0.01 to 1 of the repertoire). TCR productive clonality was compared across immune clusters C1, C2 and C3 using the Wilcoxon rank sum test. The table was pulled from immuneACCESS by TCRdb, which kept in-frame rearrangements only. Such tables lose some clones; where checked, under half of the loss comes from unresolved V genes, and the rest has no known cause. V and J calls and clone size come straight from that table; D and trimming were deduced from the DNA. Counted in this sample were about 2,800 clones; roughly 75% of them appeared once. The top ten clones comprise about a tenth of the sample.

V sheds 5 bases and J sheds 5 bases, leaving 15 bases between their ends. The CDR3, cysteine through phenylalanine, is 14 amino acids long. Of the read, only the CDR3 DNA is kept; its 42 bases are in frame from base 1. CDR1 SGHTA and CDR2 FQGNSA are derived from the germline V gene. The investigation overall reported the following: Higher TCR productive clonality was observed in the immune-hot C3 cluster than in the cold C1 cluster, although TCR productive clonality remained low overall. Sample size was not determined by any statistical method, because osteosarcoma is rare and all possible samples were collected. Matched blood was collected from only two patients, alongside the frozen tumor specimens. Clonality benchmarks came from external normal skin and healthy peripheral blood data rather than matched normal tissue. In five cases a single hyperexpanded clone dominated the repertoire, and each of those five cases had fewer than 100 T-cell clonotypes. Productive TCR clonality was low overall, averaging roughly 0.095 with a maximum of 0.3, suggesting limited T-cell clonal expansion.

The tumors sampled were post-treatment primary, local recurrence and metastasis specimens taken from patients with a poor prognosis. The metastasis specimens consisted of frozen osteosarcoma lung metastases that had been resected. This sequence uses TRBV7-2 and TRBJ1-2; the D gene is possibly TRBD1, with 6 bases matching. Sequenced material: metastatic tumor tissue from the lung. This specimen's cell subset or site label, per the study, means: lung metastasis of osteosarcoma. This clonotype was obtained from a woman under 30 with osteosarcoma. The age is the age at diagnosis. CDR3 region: CASSRRDKLYGYTF. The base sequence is TGTGCCAGCAGCCGCCGGGACAAACTTTATGGCTACACCTTC.